One sample yielded the 22 T cell receptor beta chains listed below, sequenced in a study of spatial heterogeneity in lung cancer. General observations from the study: The number of expanded tumor alpha and beta chains correlated with mutation number.

Time point in this sample: sample taken at primary tumor resection. These receptors lack a known antigen. From the 5' RACE reads, TCRdb called clonotypes with MiXCR, one entry per CDR3 protein. Of 5,500 to 7,000 distinct CDR3 sequences listed, about a sixth are singletons. Sequenced material: lung tumor tissue, taken at surgery. These receptors all stem from a male donor with early-stage non-small cell lung cancer.

Within the sample, this clonotype is medium-sized (0.01 to 0.1%). The rearrangement links TRBV14 to TRBJ2-1; 10 bases line up with TRBD2. The CDR3 consists of 15 residues. Losses at the gene ends were 3 bases for V and 4 bases for J; bases not matched to a gene: 3. The germline V gene has CDR1 SGHDN and CDR2 FVKESK. The CDR3 DNA follows: TGTGCCAGCAGCCAGATAGCGGGGGGTTACAATGAGCAGTTCTTC. Translation gives CASSQIAGGYNEQFF.

This clonotype qualifies as medium-sized. The chain couples TRBV29-1 to TRBJ1-1; D gene ambiguous. The germline CDR1 and CDR2 sequences are SQVTM and ANQGSEA. CDR3 length: 12 amino acids. CDR3 loop: CTLPRCDTEAFF. CDR3 bases: TGCACACTGCCCCGTTGCGACACTGAAGCTTTCTTT.

This clonotype was recorded many times. The V and J genes are TRBV24-1 and TRBJ2-2; D is ambiguous. Germline V gene data show CDR1 as KGHDR and CDR2 as SFDVKD. V gave up 0 bases and J gave up 3 bases, with 4 bases separating them. The CDR3 consists of 14 residues. The CDR3 DNA is TGTGCCACCAGTGATTTGAGCGACACCGGGGAGCTGTTTTTT. Its protein is CATSDLSDTGELFF.

This chain joins TRBV29-1 and TRBJ1-4; D ambiguous. The germline CDR1 and CDR2 sequences are SQVTM and ANQGSEA. Trimming left V 5 bases short and J 0 bases short, with 7 bases between. CDR3 length equals 13 residues. The CDR3 here is CSVRSATNEKLFF. The CDR3 nucleotides read TGCAGCGTTAGGTCCGCAACTAATGAAAAACTGTTTTTT. Combining the CDR3 with reference TRBV29-1 and TRBJ1-4 gives the whole variable domain SAVISQKPSRDICQRGTSLTIQCQVDSQVTMMFWYRQQPGQSLTLIATANQGSEATYESGFVIDKFPISRPNLTFSTLTVSNMSPEDSSIYLCSVRSATNEKLFFGSGTQLSVL.

This clonotype is deemed medium-sized. The chain is built from TRBV5-1 and TRBJ2-1, with 10 bases identical to TRBD2. J gave up 9 bases and V 3 bases, and 6 bases lay outside the gene matches. Germline CDR1 and CDR2: SGHRS and YFSETQ. This CDR3 has 14 residues. CDR3 nucleotides: TGCGCCAGCAGCTGGACTAGCGGCTTGCCTGAGCAGTTCTTC. Protein: CASSWTSGLPEQFF.

CDR3 nucleotide sequence: TGTGCCAGCAGAAACGGGGCTGGCACAGATACGCAGTATTTT. Its translation is CASRNGAGTDTQYF. V and J are TRBV7-2 and TRBJ2-3; D is tentatively TRBD1 or TRBD2 (5 bases each). V gave up 6 bases and J gave up 1 base, with 11 bases separating them. CDR3 size: 14 residues. Germline V CDR1 and CDR2: SGHTA, FQGNSA.

This chain uses TRBV7-2 with TRBJ2-2, with D hard to call. The V gene's germline CDR1 is SGHTA and CDR2 FQGNSA. With 3 bases removed from V and 3 bases from J, the gap between germline ends came to 11 bases. This CDR3 spans 15 amino acids. CDR3 sequence (DNA): TGTGCCAGCAGCTTGGCCGAATCAGACACCGGGGAGCTGTTTTTT. Translated: CASSLAESDTGELFF.

This chain uses TRBV6-6 with TRBJ2-7; 9 bases map to TRBD1. The CDR3 loop spans 14 amino acids. Trimming removed 5 bases from V and 5 bases from J; junction bases left unmatched: 7. CDR1 MNHNY and CDR2 SVGAGI come from the germline V gene (reference sequence). The CDR3 sequence is CASSPGTGRHEQYF. For the CDR3, the DNA is TGTGCCAGCAGTCCCGGGACAGGGCGTCACGAGCAGTACTTC.

This clonotype ranks as medium-sized (0.01 to 0.1%). The chain uses TRBV6-6 and TRBJ2-1; D might be TRBD2 (5 bases). CDR3 length: 16 residues. V shed 0 bases and J shed 3 bases, with 12 bases lying between them. CDR1 is MNHNY, CDR2 SVGAGI, per germline (reference sequence). The CDR3 sequence: CASSYSSSSGYNEQFF. CDR3 nucleotide sequence: TGTGCCAGCAGTTACTCGAGTTCCAGCGGCTACAATGAGCAGTTCTTC.

The sample holds one count of this clonotype. DNA of the CDR3: TGTGCCAGCAGCGTAGCAACTAGCGGGGGCTGGAGCACAGATACGCAGTATTTT. Protein: CASSVATSGGWSTDTQYF. The rearrangement links TRBV9 to TRBJ2-3, with 11 bases identical to TRBD2. CDR3 length: 18 residues. The junction had 6 bases not matched to a gene; V was cut back by 0 bases and J by 0 bases. From germline, CDR1 is SGDLS and CDR2 YYNGEE.

The chain has TRBV28 and TRBJ1-1; possibly TRBD1 for D (5 bases). Germline V gene data show CDR1 as MDHEN and CDR2 as SYDVKM. Deletions cut 6 bases from V and 3 bases from J, with 8 bases between. The CDR3 extends over 12 amino acids. CDR3 sequence reads: CASRSGYTEAFF. For the CDR3, the DNA is TGTGCCAGCAGGTCAGGGTACACTGAAGCTTTCTTT.

This clonotype was recorded a few times. The gene calls are TRBV7-2 and TRBJ2-3; D perhaps matches TRBD2 (5 bases). Trimming took off 0 bases at V and 2 bases at J, with 21 bases between the two ends. The germline CDR1 and CDR2 sequences are SGHTA and FQGNSA. The CDR3 runs 19 residues. Here the CDR3 DNA reads TGTGCCAGCAGCTTAGCGGTCTTACGGAGGCCGACCAACACAGATACGCAGTATTTT. Its translation is CASSLAVLRRPTNTDTQYF. Complete variable domain (other parts from reference TRBV7-2 and TRBJ2-3): GAGVSQSPSNKVTEKGKDVELRCDPISGHTALYWYRQSLGQGLEFLIYFQGNSAPDKSGLPSDRFSAERTGGSVSTLTIQRTQQEDSAVYLCASSLAVLRRPTNTDTQYFGPGTRLTVL.

In this sample, this clonotype turned up many times. This sequence joins TRBV7-2 and TRBJ1-4, with TRBD1 matching 7 bases. V was clipped by 3 bases and J by 3 bases; unmatched bases: 1. The length of the CDR3 is 14 residues. CDR1 and CDR2 (germline): SGHTA, FQGNSA. CDR3 residues: CASSLTGPNEKLFF. The DNA of the CDR3 is TGTGCCAGCAGCTTGACAGGGCCTAATGAAAAACTGTTTTTT.

This clonotype is medium-sized in the sample. The rearrangement uses TRBV5-1 and TRBJ1-2, with 9 bases matching TRBD1. Trimming cost V 4 bases and J 8 bases; bases outside gene matches: 9. Per germline, CDR1 SGHRS and CDR2 YFSETQ. The CDR3 totals 14 residues. The CDR3 bases are TGCGCCAGCAGCCCGTGGACAGGGACAGGGGGCTACACCTTC. As protein: CASSPWTGTGGYTF.

This clonotype is a singleton in its sample. This may be a read error: a much more frequent sequence differs by one nucleotide. The chain carries TRBV4-1 and TRBJ1-4; weak D call: TRBD1 (6 bases). The CDR3 length is 16 residues. CDR1 and CDR2 from the germline V gene are MGHRA and YSYEKL. CDR3 nucleotide sequence: TGCGCCAGCAGCCAACTGGACAGTGGGATTGGTGAAAAACTGATTTTT. Amino acid sequence: CASSQLDSGIGEKLIF.

Sample share makes this clonotype medium-sized (0.01 to 0.1%). The V and J genes are TRBV4-3 and TRBJ2-2, with TRBD1 matching 10 bases. The CDR3 consists of 15 residues. The V gene's germline CDR1 is LGHNA and CDR2 YSLEER. Losses at the gene ends were 3 bases for V and 4 bases for J; bases not matched to a gene: 2. CDR3 residues: CASSQGQGSTGELFF. The CDR3, as DNA: TGCGCCAGCAGCCAGGGACAGGGGAGCACCGGGGAGCTGTTTTTT.

Ten or more counts support this clonotype. The genes are TRBV19 and TRBJ2-2; 7 bases line up with TRBD2. Germline V lookup: CDR1 LNHDA, CDR2 SQIVND (reference sequence). CDR3 length: 14 amino acids. V lost 3 bases and J lost 4; bases outside the gene matches: 2. The CDR3 bases are TGTGCCAGTAGTATTCCTAGCGGCACCGGGGAGCTGTTTTTT. This gives the protein CASSIPSGTGELFF.

This clonotype is medium-sized. The rearrangement links TRBV20-1 to TRBJ2-1; tentatively, D is TRBD2 (6 bases). Germline CDR1 and CDR2: DFQATT and SNEGSKA (reference sequence). Trimming removed 3 bases from V and 8 bases from J, with 20 bases in between. The CDR3 loop spans 15 amino acids. The CDR3 region is CSARGLGLPTHEQFF. CDR3 nucleotide sequence: TGCAGTGCTAGGGGCCTGGGACTGCCTACACATGAGCAGTTCTTC.

This clonotype was seen only a few times. V gene TRBV20-1 combines with J gene TRBJ1-5; no definite D call. V was clipped by 3 bases and J by 3 bases, with 9 bases between them. Germline loops: CDR1 DFQATT, CDR2 SNEGSKA (reference sequence). This CDR3 comprises 13 residues. DNA for the CDR3: TGCAGTGCTAGTTGGCAGCTCAATCAGCCCCAGCATTTT. Translated, it gives CSASWQLNQPQHF.

Of note for this clonotype: A much larger clonotype is one base distant, so this may be a read error. The rearrangement joins TRBV6-1 to TRBJ2-3; D could derive from TRBD1 or TRBD2 (5 bases each). The CDR3 covers 14 residues. Germline CDR1 MNHNS, CDR2 SASEGT. The V end lost 7 bases, the J end lost 4 bases, and 15 bases lay between the germline ends. CDR3 loop: CASIQGRGADTQYF. CDR3 in DNA: TGTGCCAGCATTCAGGGACGGGGCGCAGATACGCAGTATTTT.

The gene calls are TRBV15 and TRBJ2-1, with D tentatively TRBD2 (5 bases). V lost 5 bases, J lost 5 bases, and 10 bases lay in between. The germline V gene encodes CDR1 LNHNV and CDR2 YYDKDF (reference sequence). This CDR3 is built from 13 residues. The DNA for the CDR3 is TGTGCCACCAGCCGAGGGCCCAACAATGAGCAGTTCTTC. Translated: CATSRGPNNEQFF.

The rearrangement links TRBV5-6 to TRBJ1-1, with D uncertain. Germline loops: CDR1 SGHDT, CDR2 YYEEEE. The CDR3 has 14 residues. Trimming stripped 1 base from V and 8 bases from J, with 15 bases between. The CDR3 DNA sequence: TGTGCCAGCAGCTTGTTAGGCCCCTCCTCCGAAGCTTTCTTT. Translated, it gives CASSLLGPSSEAFF.